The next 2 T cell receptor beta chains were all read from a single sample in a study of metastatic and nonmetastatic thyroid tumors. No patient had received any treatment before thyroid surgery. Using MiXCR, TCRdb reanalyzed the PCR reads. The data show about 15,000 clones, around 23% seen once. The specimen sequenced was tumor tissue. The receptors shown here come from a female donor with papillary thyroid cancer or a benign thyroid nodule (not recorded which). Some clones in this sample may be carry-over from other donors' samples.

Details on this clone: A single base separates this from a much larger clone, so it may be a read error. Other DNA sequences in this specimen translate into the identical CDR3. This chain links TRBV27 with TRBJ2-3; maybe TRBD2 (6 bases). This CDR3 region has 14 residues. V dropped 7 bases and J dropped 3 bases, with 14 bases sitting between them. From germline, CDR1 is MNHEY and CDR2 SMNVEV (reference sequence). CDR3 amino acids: CASNPLEGTDTQYF. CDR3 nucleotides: TGTGCCAGCAACCCACTGGAGGGGACAGATACGCAGTATTTT.

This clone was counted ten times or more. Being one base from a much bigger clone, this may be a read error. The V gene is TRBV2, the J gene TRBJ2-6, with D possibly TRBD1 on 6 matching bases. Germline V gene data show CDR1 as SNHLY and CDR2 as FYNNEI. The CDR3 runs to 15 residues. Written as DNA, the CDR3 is TGTGCCAGCAGTGAAAGGGCGTCAGGGGCCAACGTCCCGACTTTC. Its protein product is CASSERASGANVPTF.